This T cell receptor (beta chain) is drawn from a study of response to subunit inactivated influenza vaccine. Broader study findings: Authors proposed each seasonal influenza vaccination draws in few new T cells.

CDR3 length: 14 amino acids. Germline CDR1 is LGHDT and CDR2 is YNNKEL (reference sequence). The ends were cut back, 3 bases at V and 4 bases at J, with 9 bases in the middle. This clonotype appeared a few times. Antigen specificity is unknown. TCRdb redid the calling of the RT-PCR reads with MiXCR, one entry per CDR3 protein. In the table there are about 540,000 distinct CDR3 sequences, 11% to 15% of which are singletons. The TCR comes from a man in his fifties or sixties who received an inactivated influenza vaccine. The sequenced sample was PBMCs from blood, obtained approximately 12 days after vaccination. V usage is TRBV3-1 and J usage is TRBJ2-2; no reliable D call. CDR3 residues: CASSQGRITGELFF. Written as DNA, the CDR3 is TGTGCCAGCAGCCAGGGCCGGATCACCGGGGAGCTGTTTTTT.